The entry below gives a single T cell receptor (beta chain) sequence along with its context. Its antigen remains unidentified. The investigators amplified TCR beta CDR3 regions from RNA transcripts. The HTBI primer set drove a first-round RT-PCR of the TCR CDR3. TCRdb ran MiXCR on the multiplex PCR reads and lists one entry per CDR3 protein. This table has about 590,000 distinct CDR3 sequences, approximately 15% appearing once. The data originate from a study of T cells in Graves' hyperthyroidism and ophthalmopathy. Germline values: CDR1 DFQATT, CDR2 SNEGSKA (reference sequence). Trimming shortened V by 6 bases and J by 0 bases, and 12 bases separated the two germline ends. CDR3 size: 14 residues. Study observations and caveats: In the analysis, a 13 V-J model separated ophthalmopathy from stable hyperthyroidism.

The receptor was derived from a woman in her twenties or thirties with Graves' hyperthyroidism. Sequencing input: blood. The chain is built from TRBV20-1 and TRBJ1-5, with D possibly being TRBD1 (5 bases). The CDR3 region is CSATTGVSNQPQHF. Written as DNA, the CDR3 is TGCAGTGCCACGACGGGGGTTAGCAATCAGCCCCAGCATTTT.